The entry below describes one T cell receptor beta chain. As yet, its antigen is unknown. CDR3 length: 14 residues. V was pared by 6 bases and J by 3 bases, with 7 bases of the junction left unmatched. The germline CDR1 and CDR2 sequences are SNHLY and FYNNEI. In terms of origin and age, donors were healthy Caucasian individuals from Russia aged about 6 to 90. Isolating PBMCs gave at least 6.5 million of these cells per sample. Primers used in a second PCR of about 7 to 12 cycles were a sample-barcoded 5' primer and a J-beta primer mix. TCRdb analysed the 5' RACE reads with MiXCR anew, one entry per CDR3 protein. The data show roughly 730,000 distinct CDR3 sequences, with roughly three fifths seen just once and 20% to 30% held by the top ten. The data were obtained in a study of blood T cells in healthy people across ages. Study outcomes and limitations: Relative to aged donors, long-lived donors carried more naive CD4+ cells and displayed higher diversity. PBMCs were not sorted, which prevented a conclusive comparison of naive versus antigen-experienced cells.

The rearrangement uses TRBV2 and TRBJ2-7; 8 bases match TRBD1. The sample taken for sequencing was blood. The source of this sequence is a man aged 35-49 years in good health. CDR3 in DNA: TGTGCCAGCAGCTCTACTGGACAGGGCTACGAGCAGTACTTC. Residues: CASSSTGQGYEQYF.